This T cell receptor (beta chain) stems from a study of T-cell reconstitution after alpha-beta-depleted transplantation in children. In germline, CDR1 is SGHDN, CDR2 FVKESK. The CDR3 is 12 amino acids. V lost 5 bases to trimming and J lost 3 bases, with 7 bases between them. Library preparation (for TCRbeta) was performed with unique molecular identifiers. TCRdb re-derived calls from the PCR reads in MiXCR, one entry per CDR3 protein. Of under 450,000 distinct CDR3 sequences listed, about an eighth are singletons. At least ten counts were recorded for this clonotype. This specimen consisted of PBMCs, obtained from the stem cell graft. The clonotype was recovered from a human donor who donated a stem cell graft to a child with Fanconi anemia. The gene calls are TRBV14 and TRBJ1-1; D ambiguous. CDR3 sequence: CASSSRYTEAFF. The CDR3, as DNA: TGTGCCAGCAGCTCCCGCTACACTGAAGCTTTCTTT.